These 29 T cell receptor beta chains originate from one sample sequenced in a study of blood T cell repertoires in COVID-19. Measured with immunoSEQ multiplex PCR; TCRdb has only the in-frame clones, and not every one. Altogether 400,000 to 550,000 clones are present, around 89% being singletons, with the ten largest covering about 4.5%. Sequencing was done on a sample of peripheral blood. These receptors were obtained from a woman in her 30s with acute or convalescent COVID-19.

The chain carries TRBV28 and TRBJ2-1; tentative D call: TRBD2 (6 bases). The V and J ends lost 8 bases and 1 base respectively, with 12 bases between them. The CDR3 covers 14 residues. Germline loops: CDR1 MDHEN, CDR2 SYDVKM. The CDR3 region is CASGRSGSYNEQFF. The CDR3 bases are TGTGCCAGCGGACGAAGCGGGTCCTACAATGAGCAGTTCTTC.

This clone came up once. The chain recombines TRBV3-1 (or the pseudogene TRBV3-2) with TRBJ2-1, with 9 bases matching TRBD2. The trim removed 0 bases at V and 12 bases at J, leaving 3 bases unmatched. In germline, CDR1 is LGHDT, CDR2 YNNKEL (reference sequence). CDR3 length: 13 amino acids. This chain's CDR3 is CASSQDSGGSQFF. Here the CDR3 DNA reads TGTGCCAGCAGCCAAGACAGCGGGGGGTCGCAGTTCTTC.

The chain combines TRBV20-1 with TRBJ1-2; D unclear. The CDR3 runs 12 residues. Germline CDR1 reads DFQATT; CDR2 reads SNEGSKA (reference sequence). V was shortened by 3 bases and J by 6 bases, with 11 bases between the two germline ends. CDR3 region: CSASPRVDGYTF. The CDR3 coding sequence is TGCAGTGCTAGTCCGAGGGTCGATGGCTACACCTTC.

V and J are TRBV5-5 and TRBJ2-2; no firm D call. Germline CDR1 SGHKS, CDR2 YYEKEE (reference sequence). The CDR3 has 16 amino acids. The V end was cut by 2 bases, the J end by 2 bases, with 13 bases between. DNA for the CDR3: TGTGCCAGCAGCTTATTTGTAACAGCAAACACCGGGGAGCTGTTTTTT. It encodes CASSLFVTANTGELFF.

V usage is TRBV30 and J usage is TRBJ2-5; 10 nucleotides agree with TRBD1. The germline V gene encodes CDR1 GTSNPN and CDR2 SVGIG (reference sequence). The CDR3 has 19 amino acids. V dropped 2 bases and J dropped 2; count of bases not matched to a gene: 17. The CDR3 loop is CAWSRMQTGGFSWQETQYF. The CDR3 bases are TGTGCCTGGAGTCGTATGCAGACAGGGGGCTTTAGTTGGCAAGAGACCCAGTACTTC.

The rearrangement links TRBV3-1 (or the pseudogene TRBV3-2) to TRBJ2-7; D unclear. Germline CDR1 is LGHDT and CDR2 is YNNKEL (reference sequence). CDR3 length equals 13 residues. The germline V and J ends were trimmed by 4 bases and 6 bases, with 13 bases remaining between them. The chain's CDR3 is CASSRAGGSEQYF. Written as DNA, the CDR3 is TGTGCCAGCAGCCGGGCAGGTGGAAGCGAGCAGTACTTC.

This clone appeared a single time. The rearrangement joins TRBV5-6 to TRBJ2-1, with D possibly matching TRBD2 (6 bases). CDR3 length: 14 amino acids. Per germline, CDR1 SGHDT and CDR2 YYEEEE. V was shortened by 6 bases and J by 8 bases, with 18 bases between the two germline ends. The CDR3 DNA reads TGTGCCAGCACACTGGGGGGTCATAGGGATGAGCAGTTCTTC. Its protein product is CASTLGGHRDEQFF.

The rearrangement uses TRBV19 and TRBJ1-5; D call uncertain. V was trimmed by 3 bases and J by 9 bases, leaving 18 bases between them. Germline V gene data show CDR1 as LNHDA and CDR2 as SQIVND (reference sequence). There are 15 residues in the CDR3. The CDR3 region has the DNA TGTGCCAGTAGTATTTTAAGGGAGATATTTGGGCCCCAGCATTTT. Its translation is CASSILREIFGPQHF.

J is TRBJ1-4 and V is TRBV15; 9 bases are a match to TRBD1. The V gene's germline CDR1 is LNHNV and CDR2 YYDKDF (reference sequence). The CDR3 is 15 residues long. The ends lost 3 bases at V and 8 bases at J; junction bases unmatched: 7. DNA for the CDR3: TGTGCCACCAGCAGGAACAGGGGGCCTTGGGAAAAACTGTTTTTT. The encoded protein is CATSRNRGPWEKLFF.

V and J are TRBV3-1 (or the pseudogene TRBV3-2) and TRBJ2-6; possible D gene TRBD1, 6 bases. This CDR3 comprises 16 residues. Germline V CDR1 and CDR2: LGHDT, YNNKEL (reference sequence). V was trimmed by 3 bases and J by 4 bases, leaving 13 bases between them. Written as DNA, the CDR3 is TGTGCCAGCAGCCAGAACGGACAGTCGGGGGCCAACGTCCTGACTTTC. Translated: CASSQNGQSGANVLTF.

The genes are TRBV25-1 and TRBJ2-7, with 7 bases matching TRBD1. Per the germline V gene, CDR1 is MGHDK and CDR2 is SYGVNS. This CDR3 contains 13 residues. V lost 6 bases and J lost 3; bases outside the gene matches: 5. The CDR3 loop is CASRGTADYEQYF. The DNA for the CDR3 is TGTGCCAGCAGGGGGACAGCGGACTACGAGCAGTACTTC.

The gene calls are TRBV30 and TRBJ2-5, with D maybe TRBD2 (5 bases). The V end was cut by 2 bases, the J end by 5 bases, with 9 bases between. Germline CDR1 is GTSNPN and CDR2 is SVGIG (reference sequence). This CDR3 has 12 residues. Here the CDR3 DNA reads TGTGCCTGGAGTCCCCCGGGGGAGACCCAGTACTTC. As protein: CAWSPPGETQYF.

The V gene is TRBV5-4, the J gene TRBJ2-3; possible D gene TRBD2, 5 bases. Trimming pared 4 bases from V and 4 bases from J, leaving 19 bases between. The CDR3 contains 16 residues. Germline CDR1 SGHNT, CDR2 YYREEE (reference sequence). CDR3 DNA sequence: TGTGCCAGCAGCCCTGGGCCGGGATCCCAAGCAGATACGCAGTATTTT. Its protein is CASSPGPGSQADTQYF.

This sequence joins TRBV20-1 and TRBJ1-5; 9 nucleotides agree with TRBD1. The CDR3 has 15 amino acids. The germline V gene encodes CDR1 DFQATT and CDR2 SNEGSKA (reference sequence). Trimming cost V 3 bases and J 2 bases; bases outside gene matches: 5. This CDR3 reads CSASTGQGGNQPQHF. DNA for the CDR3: TGCAGTGCTAGTACGGGACAGGGTGGCAATCAGCCCCAGCATTTT.

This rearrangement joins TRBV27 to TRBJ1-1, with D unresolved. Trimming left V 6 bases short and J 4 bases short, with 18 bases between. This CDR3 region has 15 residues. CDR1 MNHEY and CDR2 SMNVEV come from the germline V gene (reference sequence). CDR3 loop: CASSYYYRGGTEAFF. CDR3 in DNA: TGTGCCAGCAGCTACTACTATCGAGGTGGCACTGAAGCTTTCTTT.

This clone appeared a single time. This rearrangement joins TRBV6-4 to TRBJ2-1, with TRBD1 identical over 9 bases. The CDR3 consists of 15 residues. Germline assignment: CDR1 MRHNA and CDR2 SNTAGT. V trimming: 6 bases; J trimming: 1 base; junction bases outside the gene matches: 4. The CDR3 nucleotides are TGTGCCAGCAGCACAGGGGGCGAATCCTACAATGAGCAGTTCTTC. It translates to CASSTGGESYNEQFF.

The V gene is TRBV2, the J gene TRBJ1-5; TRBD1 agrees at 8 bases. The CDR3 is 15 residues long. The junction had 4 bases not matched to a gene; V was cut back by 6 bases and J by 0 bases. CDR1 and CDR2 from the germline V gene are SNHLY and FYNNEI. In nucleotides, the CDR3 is TGTGCCAGCAGGCTACAGGGGGATAGCAATCAGCCCCAGCATTTT. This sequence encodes CASRLQGDSNQPQHF.

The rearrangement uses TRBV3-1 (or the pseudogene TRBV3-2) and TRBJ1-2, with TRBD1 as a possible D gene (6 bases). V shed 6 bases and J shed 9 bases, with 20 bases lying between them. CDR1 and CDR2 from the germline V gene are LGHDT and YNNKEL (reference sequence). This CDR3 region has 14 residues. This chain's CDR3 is CASSSARGQGRYTF. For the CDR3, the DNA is TGTGCCAGCAGTTCTGCAAGGGGACAAGGCCGCTACACCTTC.

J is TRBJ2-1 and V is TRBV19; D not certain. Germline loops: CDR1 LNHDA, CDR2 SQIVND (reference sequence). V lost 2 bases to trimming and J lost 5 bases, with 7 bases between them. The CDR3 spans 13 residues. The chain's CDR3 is CASSIHLNNEQFF. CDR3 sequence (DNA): TGTGCCAGTAGTATACACCTAAACAATGAGCAGTTCTTC.

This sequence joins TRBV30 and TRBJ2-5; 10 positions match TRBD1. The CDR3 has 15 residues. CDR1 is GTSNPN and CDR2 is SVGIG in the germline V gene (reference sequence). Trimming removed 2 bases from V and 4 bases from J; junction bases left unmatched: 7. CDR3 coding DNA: TGTGCCTGGAGTATCCCGGGACAGGGGCGAGAGACCCAGTACTTC. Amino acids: CAWSIPGQGRETQYF.

The DNA of the CDR3 is TGTGCCACCAGTGATTTTAGGGGGGACAGGGGGCGTACCGGGGAGCTGTTTTTT. This encodes CATSDFRGDRGRTGELFF. The rearrangement uses TRBV24-1 and TRBJ2-2; 12 bases are shared with TRBD1. CDR1 is KGHDR, CDR2 SFDVKD, per germline. CDR3 length equals 18 residues. The junction had 7 bases not matched to a gene; V was cut back by 1 base and J by 5 bases.

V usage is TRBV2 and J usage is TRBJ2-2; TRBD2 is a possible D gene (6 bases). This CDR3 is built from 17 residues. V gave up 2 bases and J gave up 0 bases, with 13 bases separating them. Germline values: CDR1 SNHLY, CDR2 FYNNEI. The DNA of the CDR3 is TGTGCCAGCAGTGAATCTCCCCCGGGGGCGAACACCGGGGAGCTGTTTTTT. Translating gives CASSESPPGANTGELFF.

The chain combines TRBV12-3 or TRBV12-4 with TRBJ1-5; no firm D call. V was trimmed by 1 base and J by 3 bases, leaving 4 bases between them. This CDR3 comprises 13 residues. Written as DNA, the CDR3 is TGTGCCAGCAGTTTAGGTATCAATCAGCCCCAGCATTTT. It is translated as CASSLGINQPQHF.

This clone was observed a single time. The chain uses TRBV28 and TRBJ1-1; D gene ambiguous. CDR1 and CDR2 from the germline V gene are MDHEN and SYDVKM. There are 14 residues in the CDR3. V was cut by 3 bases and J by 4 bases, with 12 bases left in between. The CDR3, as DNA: TGTGCCAGCAGTTTCCCCGGCGGGGTCACTGAAGCTTTCTTT. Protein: CASSFPGGVTEAFF.

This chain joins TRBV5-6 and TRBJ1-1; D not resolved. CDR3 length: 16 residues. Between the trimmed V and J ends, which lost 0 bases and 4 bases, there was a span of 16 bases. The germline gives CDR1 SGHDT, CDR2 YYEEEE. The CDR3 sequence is CASSLVKRGFPTEAFF. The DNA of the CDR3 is TGTGCCAGCAGCTTGGTTAAACGCGGTTTCCCCACTGAAGCTTTCTTT.

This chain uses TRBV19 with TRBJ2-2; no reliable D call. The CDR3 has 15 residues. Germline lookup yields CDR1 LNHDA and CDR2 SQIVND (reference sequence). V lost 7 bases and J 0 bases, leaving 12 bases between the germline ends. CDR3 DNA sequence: TGTGCCAGTATGAGGAGTGCCGCGAACACCGGGGAGCTGTTTTTT. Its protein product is CASMRSAANTGELFF.

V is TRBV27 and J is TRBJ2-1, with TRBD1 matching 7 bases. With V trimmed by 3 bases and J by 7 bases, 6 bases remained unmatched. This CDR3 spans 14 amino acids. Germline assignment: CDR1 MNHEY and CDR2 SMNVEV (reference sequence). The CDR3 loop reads CASSFFTGDNEQFF. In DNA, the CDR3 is TGTGCCAGCAGTTTCTTCACAGGGGATAATGAGCAGTTCTTC.

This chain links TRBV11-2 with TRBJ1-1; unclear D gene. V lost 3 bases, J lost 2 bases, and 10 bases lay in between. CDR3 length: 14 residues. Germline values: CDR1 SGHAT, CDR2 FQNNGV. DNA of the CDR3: TGTGCCAGCAGCTTTGACATACTCAACACTGAAGCTTTCTTT. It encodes CASSFDILNTEAFF.

The CDR3 region is CASSRHGDTEAFF. In nucleotides, the CDR3 is TGTGCCAGCAGCCGGCACGGGGACACTGAAGCTTTCTTT. The chain has TRBV7-2 and TRBJ1-1; D is uncertain. This CDR3 has 13 residues. Germline lookup yields CDR1 SGHTA and CDR2 FQGNSA. Trimming took 5 bases from V and 3 from J, leaving 10 bases between them.